Below, one T cell receptor (beta chain) is given with its context. This record belongs to a study of blood T cell repertoires in COVID-19. The repertoire was sequenced with immunoSEQ multiplex PCR; TCRdb's copy has only in-frame clones and lacks some. The sample holds about 37,000 clones, around 90% seen once. The source material was peripheral blood. This clonotype originated in a human donor in a cohort sampled during active COVID-19.

CDR3 nucleotides: TGTGCCAGCAGCGCAGGACAGGGGGACTACAATGAGCAGTTCTTC. Its protein product is CASSAGQGDYNEQFF. The V and J genes are TRBV9 and TRBJ2-1; 10 bases are a match to TRBD1. V was pared by 3 bases and J by 3 bases, with 3 bases of the junction left unmatched. The length of the CDR3 is 15 residues. Germline V gene data show CDR1 as SGDLS and CDR2 as YYNGEE.